Included here is one TCR beta chain sequence, with context. This sample is drawn from a study of T cells after yellow fever vaccination. This CDR3 has 14 amino acids. V was shortened by 4 bases and J by 4 bases, with 12 bases between the two germline ends. TCRdb re-analysed the 5' RACE reads in MiXCR, keeping a single row per CDR3 protein. The table lists hundreds of thousands of distinct CDR3 sequences, 20% to 25% of them singletons. This chain connects TRBV23-1 to TRBJ2-3; no clear D. TRBV23-1 is reported as an ORF; its role is uncertain. The clonotype comes from a man in his late teens or twenties who received the YFV17D yellow fever vaccine. The sequenced sample was PBMCs, obtained less than 25 days after the first yellow fever vaccination. The CDR3 DNA is TGCGCCAGCAGTCTCCCGGGCCGGGCAGATACGCAGTATTTT. Its translation: CASSLPGRADTQYF.